A selection of T cell receptor beta chains follows, all from one sample in a study of blood T cell repertoires in COVID-19. Profiling relied on immunoSEQ multiplex PCR, and the TCRdb table lists in-frame clones only, not all of them. Of around 150,000 clones in the sample, about 86% were seen once. Sequencing was done on a sample of PBMCs or T cells enriched from blood (not recorded which). These receptor sequences come from a man in his forties or fifties who had recovered from COVID-19. The CDR3 runs from the conserved cysteine through the conserved F or W. A D gene is named only where the DNA matches it firmly. Clone size is given for some rows only: seen once, a few or many times, or a class if the clone is expanded.

TRBJ2-7	NA	NA	TRBV19	CASTPRTDGGEQYF	TGTGCCAGTACCCCGCGGACAGACGGGGGGGAGCAGTACTTC
TRBJ1-1	NA	NA	TRBV18	CASSPGQSGGAEAFF	TGTGCCAGCTCACCCGGGCAATCCGGGGGGGCTGAAGCTTTCTTT
TRBJ1-2	NA	NA	TRBV7-3	CASSPGKGYGYTF	TGTGCCAGCAGCCCAGGGAAGGGCTATGGCTACACCTTC
TRBJ2-3	NA	NA	TRBV6-1	CASSFGGSTDTQYF	TGTGCCAGCAGCTTTGGGGGGAGCACAGATACGCAGTATTTT
TRBJ1-2	NA	TRBD1	TRBV7-2	CASSPDRAWGYTF	TGTGCCAGCAGTCCGGACAGGGCCTGGGGCTACACCTTC
TRBJ1-2	NA	NA	TRBV4-1	CASSHQQGPGYTF	TGCGCCAGCAGCCATCAACAGGGTCCTGGCTACACCTTC
TRBJ1-1	NA	TRBD1	TRBV6-5	CAVRDRVIPEAFF	TGTGCCGTCCGGGACAGGGTAATACCTGAAGCTTTCTTT
TRBJ1-1	NA	TRBD1	TRBV27	CASSLTTGGTEAFF	TGTGCCAGCAGTTTGACGACAGGGGGGACTGAAGCTTTCTTT
TRBJ1-1	NA	NA	TRBV11-2	CASSFWGQGAFF	TGTGCCAGCAGCTTTTGGGGGCAGGGAGCTTTCTTT
TRBJ1-6	NA	TRBD1	TRBV9	CASSVQGTGHSPLHF	TGTGCCAGCAGCGTACAAGGGACAGGCCATTCACCCCTCCACTTT
TRBJ2-2	NA	TRBD1	TRBV11-3	CASSPDRGMTGELFF	TGTGCCAGCAGTCCTGACAGGGGAATGACCGGGGAGCTGTTTTTT
TRBJ1-1	NA	TRBD1	TRBV7-3	CASSDRGNTEAFF	TGTGCCAGCAGCGACAGGGGGAACACTGAAGCTTTCTTT
TRBJ2-2	NA	TRBD2	TRBV7-8	CASSWRLAGVTGELFF	TGTGCCAGCAGCTGGCGACTAGCGGGGGTAACCGGGGAGCTGTTTTTT
TRBJ2-3	NA	NA	TRBV19	CASSLGSLKDTQYF	TGTGCCAGTAGTCTAGGGAGCTTGAAAGATACGCAGTATTTT
TRBJ1-2	NA	NA	TRBV2	CASTNEQGNYGYTF	TGTGCCAGCACCAACGAACAGGGCAACTATGGCTACACCTTC
TRBJ1-1	NA	NA	TRBV27	CASSHTPGGVVEAFF	TGTGCCAGCAGTCACACCCCCGGGGGGGTTGTCGAAGCTTTCTTT
TRBJ2-7	NA	NA	TRBV2	CASTNGWSYEQYF	TGTGCCAGCACCAACGGGTGGTCCTACGAGCAGTACTTC
TRBJ1-5	few	NA	TRBV27	CASSRTGGNQPQHF	TGTGCCAGCAGTAGAACAGGCGGCAATCAGCCCCAGCATTTT
TRBJ1-6	few	NA	TRBV21-1	CASRRQGAPPLHF	TGTGCCAGCAGAAGACAGGGGGCTCCACCCCTCCACTTT
TRBJ1-1	NA	NA	TRBV6-5	CASSQGYEAFF	TGTGCCAGCAGTCAGGGCTACGAAGCTTTCTTT
TRBJ1-4	once	NA	TRBV5-1	CASSEDSYNEKLFF	TGCGCCAGCAGCGAGGACAGCTATAATGAAAAACTGTTTTTT
TRBJ1-6	once	NA	TRBV27	CASKEQGELYNSPLHF	TGTGCCAGCAAAGAACAGGGAGAACTGTATAATTCACCCCTCCACTTT
TRBJ2-6	NA	TRBD1	TRBV15	CATSSGTGFSGANVLTF	TGTGCCACCAGCAGCGGGACAGGGTTCTCTGGGGCCAACGTCCTGACTTTC
TRBJ2-7	few	NA	TRBV7-8	CASSSERVFGEQYF	TGTGCCAGCAGCTCAGAGAGGGTTTTCGGCGAGCAGTACTTC
TRBJ1-2	NA	NA	TRBV5-4	CASSLGWEGYTF	TGTGCCAGCAGCTTGGGGTGGGAGGGCTACACCTTC
TRBJ2-5	NA	TRBD1	TRBV19	CASSIRDRGRTKETQYF	TGTGCCAGTAGTATCCGGGACAGGGGAAGGACAAAAGAGACCCAGTACTTC
TRBJ2-1	NA	TRBD2	TRBV6-1	CASSETLAGAAEQFF	TGTGCCAGCAGTGAAACTCTAGCGGGGGCCGCTGAGCAGTTCTTC
TRBJ1-5	NA	NA	TRBV4-2	CASSLRTEDQPQHF	TGTGCCAGCAGCCTAAGGACAGAAGATCAGCCCCAGCATTTT
TRBJ1-6	NA	NA	TRBV24-1	CATSDPGQNPSGSYNSPLHF	TGTGCCACCAGTGACCCTGGACAGAATCCCTCCGGCTCCTATAATTCACCCCTCCACTTT
TRBJ2-5	NA	NA	TRBV5-1	CASSLGQAQETQYF	TGCGCCAGCAGCTTGGGGCAGGCACAAGAGACCCAGTACTTC
TRBJ1-2	NA	TRBD1	TRBV3-1/TRBV3-2	CASSPDRVANYGYTF	TGTGCCAGCAGCCCCGACAGGGTAGCTAACTATGGCTACACCTTC
TRBJ1-2	NA	TRBD1	TRBV11-3	CASSSGQGLYGYTF	TGTGCCAGCAGCTCCGGACAGGGACTCTATGGCTACACCTTC
TRBJ2-3	NA	TRBD1	TRBV29-1	CSVTTGGTDTQYF	TGCAGCGTTACGACAGGGGGCACAGATACGCAGTATTTT
TRBJ1-2	NA	NA	TRBV28	CASSTLTSYGYTF	TGTGCCAGCAGTACCCTGACTTCGTATGGCTACACCTTC
TRBJ1-6	NA	TRBD1	TRBV5-1	CASSLGVQGRHSPLHF	TGCGCCAGCAGCTTGGGGGTACAGGGGAGGCATTCACCCCTCCACTTT
TRBJ2-5	few	TRBD2	TRBV10-3	CAISLGTSGGGETQYF	TGTGCCATCAGCCTGGGGACTAGCGGGGGGGGTGAGACCCAGTACTTC
TRBJ1-1	NA	NA	TRBV3-1/TRBV3-2	CASSQDRGHLNTEAFF	TGTGCCAGCAGCCAAGATCGGGGACATCTGAACACTGAAGCTTTCTTT
TRBJ2-2	NA	TRBD2	TRBV11-2	CASRRWSLAGGPYNGELFF	TGTGCCAGCAGGAGATGGAGTTTAGCGGGGGGGCCTTATAACGGGGAGCTGTTTTTT
TRBJ2-2	NA	NA	TRBV27	CASSSTPNRELFF	TGTGCCAGCAGTTCCACTCCGAACCGGGAGCTGTTTTTT
TRBJ2-7	NA	NA	TRBV5-1	CASSFTGPYEQYF	TGCGCCAGCAGCTTTACAGGGCCCTACGAGCAGTACTTC
TRBJ1-1	NA	TRBD1	TRBV7-9	CASSLARGPGEAFF	TGTGCCAGCAGCTTAGCCAGGGGGCCGGGTGAAGCTTTCTTT
TRBJ1-3	once	NA	TRBV9	CASSPTGGLRGGNTIYF	TGTGCCAGCAGTCCGACCGGGGGATTAAGGGGAGGAAACACCATATATTTT
TRBJ2-2	NA	NA	TRBV7-9	CASSSLAGTGELFF	TGTGCCAGCAGCTCGCTCGCAGGCACCGGGGAGCTGTTTTTT
TRBJ2-1	NA	TRBD2	TRBV6-5	CASSYLAGGNNEQFF	TGTGCCAGCAGTTACCTCGCGGGGGGGAACAATGAGCAGTTCTTC
TRBJ1-1	NA	NA	TRBV18	CASSELRNTEAFF	TGTGCCAGCTCAGAACTAAGGAACACTGAAGCTTTCTTT
TRBJ2-3	once	NA	TRBV18	CASSPYRSGTDTQYF	TGTGCCAGCTCACCCTATCGAAGTGGCACAGATACGCAGTATTTT
TRBJ1-2	NA	NA	TRBV6-5	CASSRGIGGYGYTF	TGTGCCAGCAGCCGAGGAATCGGGGGCTATGGCTACACCTTC
TRBJ1-2	NA	NA	TRBV7-5	CARSSGARRNYGYTF	TGTGCCAGAAGCTCCGGCGCCAGGAGGAACTATGGCTACACCTTC
TRBJ2-2	NA	TRBD1	TRBV6-5	CASSSGTGGSGELFF	TGTGCCAGCAGTTCCGGGACAGGGGGCTCCGGGGAGCTGTTTTTT
TRBJ1-2	NA	TRBD1	TRBV11-2	CASSPQRRVPGTGTTGYTF	TGTGCCAGCAGCCCCCAACGAAGGGTACCGGGGACAGGGACGACTGGCTACACCTTC
TRBJ2-7	once	TRBD2	TRBV7-2	CASSLQFGGGRNEQYF	TGTGCCAGCAGCTTACAGTTCGGGGGGGGCCGGAACGAGCAGTACTTC
TRBJ2-1	NA	TRBD2	TRBV4-1	CASSLSGTINNEQFF	TGCGCCAGCAGCCTCTCCGGGACTATCAACAATGAGCAGTTCTTC
TRBJ2-2	few	NA	TRBV5-1	CASRPTVLSTGELFF	TGCGCCAGCAGACCGACAGTTTTATCAACCGGGGAGCTGTTTTTT